This note documents a single T cell receptor (beta chain) sequence. This CDR3 has 15 amino acids. The germline V gene encodes CDR1 MDHEN and CDR2 SYDVKM. V shed 5 bases and J 8 bases; nucleotides not matched to a gene: 10. Peripheral blood came from all dose cohorts at three timepoints. This entry comes from a study of OX40 agonist ivuxolimab in advanced cancers. Study context: Hepatocellular carcinoma, melanoma, renal cell or head and neck cancer affected the dose-escalation patients. The group had a mean age of around 60 years, ranged from about 23 to 85, and was 75% to 85% male.

Sequencing was performed with immunoSEQ multiplex PCR; in TCRdb, only in-frame clones are kept and a portion is missing. The sample records tens of thousands of clones, approximately 90% being singletons. This specimen was CD4+ or CD8+ T cells sorted from blood, taken in a trial of the OX40 agonist ivuxolimab. This sequence joins TRBV28 and TRBJ1-2; 11 bases fit TRBD1. This receptor was taken from an adult with an advanced solid tumor such as melanoma, head and neck, liver or kidney cancer. The chain's CDR3 is CASSLPTGQGAGYTF. The CDR3 coding sequence is TGTGCCAGCAGTCTTCCGACTGGACAGGGGGCGGGCTACACCTTC.